The present entry profiles one TCR beta chain with its context. The antigen is undetermined. Each UMI harboured a 6-nucleotide sample barcode and was appended via template switching. TCRdb reprocessed the 5' RACE reads; each CDR3 protein has one entry and no DNA is given. The sample table includes 310,000 or so distinct CDR3 sequences. This record belongs to a study of monozygotic twins with inflammatory bowel disease. Every single donor had a 2.5 ml blood sample drawn. CDR1 and CDR2 (germline): SQVTM, ANQGSEA. The CDR3 is made up of 14 amino acids. Whole-study results and caveats: No separation of different T cell subtypes was possible. IBD patients showed reduced TCRbeta diversity (inverse Simpson) versus healthy co-twins.

The rearrangement joins TRBV29-1 to TRBJ2-7; there is no DNA to check the TCRdb D call of TRBD2. Source material: blood. The receptor comes from a human donor with ulcerative colitis or Crohn's disease, or a healthy co-twin of an affected twin (not recorded which). The CDR3 sequence: CSAIGEGTGREQYF.